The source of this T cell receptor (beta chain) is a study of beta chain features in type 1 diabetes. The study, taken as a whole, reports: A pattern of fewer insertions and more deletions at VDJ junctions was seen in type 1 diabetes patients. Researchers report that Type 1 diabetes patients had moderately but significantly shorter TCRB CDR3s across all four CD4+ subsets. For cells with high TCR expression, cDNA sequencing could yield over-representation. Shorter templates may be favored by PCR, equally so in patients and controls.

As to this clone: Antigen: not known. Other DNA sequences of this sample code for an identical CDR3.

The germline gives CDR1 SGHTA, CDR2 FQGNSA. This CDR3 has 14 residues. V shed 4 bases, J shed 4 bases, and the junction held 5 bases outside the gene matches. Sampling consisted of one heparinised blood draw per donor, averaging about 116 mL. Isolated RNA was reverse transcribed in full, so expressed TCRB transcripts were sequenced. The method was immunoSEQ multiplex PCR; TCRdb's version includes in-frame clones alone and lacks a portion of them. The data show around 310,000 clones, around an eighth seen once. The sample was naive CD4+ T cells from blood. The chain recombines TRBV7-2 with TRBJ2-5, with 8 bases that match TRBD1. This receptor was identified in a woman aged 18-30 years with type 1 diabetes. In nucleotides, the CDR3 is TGTGCCAGCAGCTCCCGGACAGGGCGAGAGACCCAGTACTTC. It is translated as CASSSRTGRETQYF.